This T cell receptor beta chain was observed in a study of T cells in Graves' hyperthyroidism and ophthalmopathy. Looking at the study overall: Peripheral blood was acquired at first diagnosis, ahead of any therapy whatsoever.

The CDR3 totals 12 residues. Trimming pared 3 bases from V and 7 bases from J, leaving 10 bases between. The germline V gene has CDR1 MNHEY and CDR2 SMNVEV (reference sequence). TCR beta CDR3 sequences were amplified from RNA transcripts. HTBI primers were employed in a first-round RT-PCR of the TCR CDR3. Each CDR3 protein gets one entry after TCRdb re-called the multiplex PCR reads with MiXCR. The data show under 400,000 distinct CDR3 sequences, 13% to 15% seen once. This clonotype was observed at least ten times. The study left out patients who had uncontrolled infection, other autoimmune disease, pregnancy or lactation. The PBMCs were sourced from fresh peripheral blood (about 10 ml).

V is TRBV27 and J is TRBJ2-7; the D call may be TRBD1 or TRBD2 (5 bases each). This receptor was obtained from a woman aged 60 to 75 with Graves' ophthalmopathy. The sample was blood. The CDR3 DNA follows: TGTGCCAGCAGTTTCAAGGGACGGGAGCAGTACTTC. Its protein product is CASSFKGREQYF.